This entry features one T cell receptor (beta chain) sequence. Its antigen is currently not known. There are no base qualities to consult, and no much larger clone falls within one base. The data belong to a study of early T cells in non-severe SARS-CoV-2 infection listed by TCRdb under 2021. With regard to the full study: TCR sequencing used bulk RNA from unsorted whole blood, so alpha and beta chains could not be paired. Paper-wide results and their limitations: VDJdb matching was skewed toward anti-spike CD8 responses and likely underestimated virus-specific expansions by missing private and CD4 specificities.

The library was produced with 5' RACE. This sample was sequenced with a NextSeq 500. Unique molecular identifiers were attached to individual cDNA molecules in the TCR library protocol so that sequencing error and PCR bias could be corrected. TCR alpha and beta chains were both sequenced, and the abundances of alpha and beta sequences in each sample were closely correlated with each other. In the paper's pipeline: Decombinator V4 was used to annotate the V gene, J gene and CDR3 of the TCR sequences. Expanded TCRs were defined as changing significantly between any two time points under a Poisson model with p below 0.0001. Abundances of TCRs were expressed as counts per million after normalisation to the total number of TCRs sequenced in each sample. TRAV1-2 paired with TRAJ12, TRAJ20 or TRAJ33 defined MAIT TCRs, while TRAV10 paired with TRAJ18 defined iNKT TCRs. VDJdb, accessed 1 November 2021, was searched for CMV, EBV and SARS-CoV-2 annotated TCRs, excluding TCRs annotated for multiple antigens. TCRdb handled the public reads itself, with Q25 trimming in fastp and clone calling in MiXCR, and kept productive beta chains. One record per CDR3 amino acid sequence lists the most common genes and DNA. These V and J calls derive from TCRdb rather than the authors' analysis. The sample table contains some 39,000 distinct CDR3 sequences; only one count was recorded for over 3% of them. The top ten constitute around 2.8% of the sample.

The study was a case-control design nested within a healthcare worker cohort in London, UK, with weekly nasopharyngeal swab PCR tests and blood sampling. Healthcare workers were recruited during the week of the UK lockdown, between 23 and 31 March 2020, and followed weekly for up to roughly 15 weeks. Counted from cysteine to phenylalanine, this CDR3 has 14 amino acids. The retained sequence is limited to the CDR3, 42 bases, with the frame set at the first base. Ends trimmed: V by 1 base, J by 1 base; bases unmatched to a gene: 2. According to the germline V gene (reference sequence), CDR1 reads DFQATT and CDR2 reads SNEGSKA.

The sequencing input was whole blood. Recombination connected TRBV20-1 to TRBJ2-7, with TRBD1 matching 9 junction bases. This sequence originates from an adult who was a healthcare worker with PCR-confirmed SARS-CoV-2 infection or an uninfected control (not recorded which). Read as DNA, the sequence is TGCAGTGCTAGAGCCGGGACAGGGTCCTACGAGCAGTACTTC. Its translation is CSARAGTGSYEQYF.